This T cell receptor beta chain comes out of a study of cytomegalovirus exposure and HLA in healthy donors. Concerning this clone: Its antigen is not known.

Findings and limits, study-wide: Analysis was carried out at a later point, and it linked a missense DCLRE1C variant to TCR beta V- and J-gene trimming.

Germline V lookup: CDR1 MDHEN, CDR2 SYDVKM. The V and J ends lost 5 bases and 4 bases, in that order; junction bases with no gene match: 3. The CDR3 is 14 amino acids. PCR amplification relied on 60 Vbeta primers (plus 13 Jbeta primers). The method was immunoSEQ multiplex PCR; TCRdb's version includes in-frame clones alone and lacks a portion of them. Of approximately 130,000 clones detected, 72% appear once; the ten largest clones hold under 5.5%. The chain joins TRBV28 to TRBJ2-4, with 9 bases matching TRBD2. Sequenced: PBMCs. The TCR originated in a man in his forties or fifties in good health and CMV-seropositive. The chain's CDR3 is CASSKAGGKNIQYF. CDR3 DNA sequence: TGTGCCAGCAGTAAAGCGGGGGGAAAAAACATTCAGTACTTC.